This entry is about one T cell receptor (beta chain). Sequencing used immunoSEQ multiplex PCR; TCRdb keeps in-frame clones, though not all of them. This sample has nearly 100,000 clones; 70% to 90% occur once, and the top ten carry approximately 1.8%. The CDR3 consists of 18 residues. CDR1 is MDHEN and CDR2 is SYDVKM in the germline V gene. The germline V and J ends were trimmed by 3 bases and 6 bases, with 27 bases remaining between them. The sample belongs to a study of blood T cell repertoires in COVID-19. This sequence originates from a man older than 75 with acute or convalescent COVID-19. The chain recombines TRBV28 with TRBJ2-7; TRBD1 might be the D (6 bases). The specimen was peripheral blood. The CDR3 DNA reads TGTGCCAGCAGTTTTCCGATCCGAGACAGGAGAGTACGGGGCGAGCAGTACTTC. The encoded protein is CASSFPIRDRRVRGEQYF.